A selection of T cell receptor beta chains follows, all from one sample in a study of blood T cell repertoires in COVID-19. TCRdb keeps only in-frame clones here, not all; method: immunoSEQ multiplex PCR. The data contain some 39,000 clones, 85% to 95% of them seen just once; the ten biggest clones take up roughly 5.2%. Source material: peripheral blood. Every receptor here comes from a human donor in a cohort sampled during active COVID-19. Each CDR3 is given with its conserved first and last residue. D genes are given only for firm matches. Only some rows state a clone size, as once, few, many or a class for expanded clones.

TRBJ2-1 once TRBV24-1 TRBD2 CATSDPMGLGGDEQFF TGTGCCACCAGTGATCCGATGGGGTTGGGGGGGGATGAGCAGTTCTTC
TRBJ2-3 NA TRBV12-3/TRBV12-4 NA CASSPRDTQYF TGTGCCAGCAGTCCCAGAGATACGCAGTATTTT
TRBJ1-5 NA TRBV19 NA CASSMESGRQDNQPQHF TGTGCCAGTAGTATGGAATCGGGCCGACAGGACAATCAGCCCCAGCATTTT
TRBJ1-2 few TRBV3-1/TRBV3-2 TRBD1 CASSQVPKTGSNYGYTF TGTGCCAGCAGCCAAGTTCCAAAGACAGGGAGTAACTATGGCTACACCTTC
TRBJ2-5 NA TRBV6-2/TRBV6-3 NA CASSYTSWETQYF TGTGCCAGCAGTTACACGAGTTGGGAGACCCAGTACTTC
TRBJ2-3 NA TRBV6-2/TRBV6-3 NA CASSYPEGVDTDTQYF TGTGCCAGCAGTTACCCCGAGGGGGTCGACACAGATACGCAGTATTTT
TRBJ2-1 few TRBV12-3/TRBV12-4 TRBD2 CASYLAGNNEQFF TGTGCCAGCTATCTAGCGGGGAACAATGAGCAGTTCTTC
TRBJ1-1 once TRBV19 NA CASSPQVVYMNTEAFF TGTGCCAGTAGTCCCCAGGTCGTCTACATGAACACTGAAGCTTTCTTT
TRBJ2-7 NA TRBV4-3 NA CASSPELAGTAYEQYF TGCGCCAGCAGCCCGGAATTAGCGGGGACAGCCTACGAGCAGTACTTC
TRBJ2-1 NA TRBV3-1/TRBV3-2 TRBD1 CASSKEGTGDNEQFF TGTGCCAGCAGCAAAGAGGGGACAGGGGACAATGAGCAGTTCTTC
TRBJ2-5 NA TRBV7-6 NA CASSLDRRAVQETQYF TGTGCCAGCAGCTTAGATAGGCGGGCGGTACAAGAGACCCAGTACTTC
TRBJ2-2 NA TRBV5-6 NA CASSSTGTPGELFF TGTGCCAGCAGTTCCACAGGGACCCCCGGGGAGCTGTTTTTT
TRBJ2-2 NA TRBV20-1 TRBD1 CSASSRGHTGELFF TGCAGTGCTAGTAGTAGGGGGCACACCGGGGAGCTGTTTTTT
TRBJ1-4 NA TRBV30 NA CAWSRAGLDEKLFF TGTGCCTGGAGCAGGGCAGGGTTAGATGAAAAACTGTTTTTT
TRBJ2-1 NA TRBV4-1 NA CASSPTARSYNEQFF TGCGCCAGCAGCCCAACAGCCCGCTCCTACAATGAGCAGTTCTTC
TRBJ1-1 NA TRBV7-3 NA CASSPGLDTEAFF TGTGCCAGCAGCCCAGGGTTAGACACTGAAGCTTTCTTT
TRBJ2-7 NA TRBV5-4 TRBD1 CASSWDRYEQYF TGTGCCAGCAGCTGGGACAGGTACGAGCAGTACTTC
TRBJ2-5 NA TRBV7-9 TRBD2 CASSFGLAETQETQYF TGTGCCAGCAGCTTTGGTCTAGCGGAGACCCAAGAGACCCAGTACTTC
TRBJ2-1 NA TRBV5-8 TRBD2 CASSLVFLTSGSLDEQFF TGTGCCAGCAGCTTGGTATTCCTAACTAGCGGGAGCCTAGATGAGCAGTTCTTC
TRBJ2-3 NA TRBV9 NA CASSNSGADTQYF TGTGCCAGCAGCAACTCAGGGGCGGATACGCAGTATTTT
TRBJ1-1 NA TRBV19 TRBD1 CASSITYRDRGQNTEAFF TGTGCCAGTAGTATAACCTACCGGGACAGGGGGCAGAACACTGAAGCTTTCTTT
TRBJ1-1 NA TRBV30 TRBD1 CAWKGDRADTEAFF TGTGCCTGGAAGGGGGACAGGGCGGACACTGAAGCTTTCTTT
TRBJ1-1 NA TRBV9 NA CASSVEGGENTEAFF TGTGCCAGCAGCGTAGAAGGAGGGGAGAACACTGAAGCTTTCTTT
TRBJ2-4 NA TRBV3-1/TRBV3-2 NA CASSQGGADGIQYF TGTGCCAGCAGCCAAGGTGGGGCAGATGGCATTCAGTACTTC
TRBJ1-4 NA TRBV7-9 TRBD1 CASSLGQGAEKLFF TGTGCCAGCAGCTTGGGACAGGGGGCCGAAAAACTGTTTTTT